A single sample is the source of the 4 T cell receptor beta chains below, sequenced in a study of blood T cell repertoires in COVID-19. The method was immunoSEQ multiplex PCR; TCRdb's version includes in-frame clones alone and lacks a portion of them. The sample has about 150,000 clones, approximately 85% seen once. The sequenced sample was peripheral blood. The origin of the receptors is a man in his fifties or sixties with COVID-19, enrolled during active disease.

The V call is TRBV9, the J call TRBJ2-3, with 11 bases identical to TRBD2. Germline V CDR1 and CDR2: SGDLS, YYNGEE. Trimming cost V 0 bases and J 3 bases; bases outside gene matches: 9. The CDR3 consists of 18 residues. CDR3 in DNA: TGTGCCAGCAGCGTAGGTGGGGTTAGCGGGGGGGCAACAGATACGCAGTATTTT. Its translation is CASSVGGVSGGATDTQYF.

The CDR3 protein is CASSSSFSNEQFF. The CDR3 nucleotides read TGTGCCAGCAGCTCAAGCTTCTCCAATGAGCAGTTCTTC. This chain links TRBV7-2 with TRBJ2-1; the D is unclear. The CDR3 contains 13 residues. Germline V gene sequence: CDR1 SGHTA, CDR2 FQGNSA. V was cut by 4 bases and J by 6 bases, with 10 bases left in between.

This clone appeared a single time. CDR3 region: CASSLSKRVLSGTEAFF. The CDR3 nucleotides read TGTGCCAGCAGTTTATCGAAACGGGTTCTATCGGGGACTGAAGCTTTCTTT. The rearrangement joins TRBV27 to TRBJ1-1; unclear D gene. CDR1 is MNHEY, CDR2 SMNVEV, per germline (reference sequence). The length of the CDR3 is 17 residues. V gave up 0 bases and J gave up 5 bases, with 19 bases separating them.

The chain uses TRBV5-8 and TRBJ1-4, with TRBD1 matching over 9 bases. Germline assignment: CDR1 SGHTS and CDR2 YDEGEE. CDR3 length: 15 amino acids. J lost 3 bases, V lost 4 bases, and 4 bases had no gene match. The CDR3 DNA follows: TGTGCCAGCAGCCCATGGACAGGGGCTAATGAAAAACTGTTTTTT. Its translation: CASSPWTGANEKLFF. The complete variable domain, with remaining parts taken from reference TRBV5-8 and TRBJ1-4, reads EAGVTQSPTHLIKTRGQQATLRCSPISGHTSVYWYQQALGLGLQFLLWYDEGEERNRGNFPPRFSGRQFPNYSSELNVNALELEDSALYLCASSPWTGANEKLFFGSGTQLSVL.